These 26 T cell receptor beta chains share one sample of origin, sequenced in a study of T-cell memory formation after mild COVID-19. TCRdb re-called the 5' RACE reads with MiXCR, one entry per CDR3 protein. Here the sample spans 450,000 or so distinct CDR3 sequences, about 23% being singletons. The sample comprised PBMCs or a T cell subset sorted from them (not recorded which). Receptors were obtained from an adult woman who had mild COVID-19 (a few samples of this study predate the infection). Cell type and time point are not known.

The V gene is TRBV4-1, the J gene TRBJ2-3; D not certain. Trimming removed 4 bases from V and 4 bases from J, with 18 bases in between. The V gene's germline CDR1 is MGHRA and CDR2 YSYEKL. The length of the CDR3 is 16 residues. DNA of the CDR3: TGCGCCAGCAGCCCCCGGGCGCCCGGTCCCGCAGATACGCAGTATTTT. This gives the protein CASSPRAPGPADTQYF.

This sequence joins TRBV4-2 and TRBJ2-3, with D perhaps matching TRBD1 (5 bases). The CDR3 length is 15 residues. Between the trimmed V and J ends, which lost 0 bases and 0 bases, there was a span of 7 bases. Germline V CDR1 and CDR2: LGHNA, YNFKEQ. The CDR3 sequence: CASSQDGASTDTQYF. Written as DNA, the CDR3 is TGTGCCAGCAGCCAAGATGGGGCAAGCACAGATACGCAGTATTTT.

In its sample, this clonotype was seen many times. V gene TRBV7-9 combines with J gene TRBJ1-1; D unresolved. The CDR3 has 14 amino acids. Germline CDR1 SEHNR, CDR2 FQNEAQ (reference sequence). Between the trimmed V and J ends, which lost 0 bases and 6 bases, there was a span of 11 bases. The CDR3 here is CASSLAGMVAEAFF. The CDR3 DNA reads TGTGCCAGCAGCTTAGCAGGGATGGTGGCTGAAGCTTTCTTT.

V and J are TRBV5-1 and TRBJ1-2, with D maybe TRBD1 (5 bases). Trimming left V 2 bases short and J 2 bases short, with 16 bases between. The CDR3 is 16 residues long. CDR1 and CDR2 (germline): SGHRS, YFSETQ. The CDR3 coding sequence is TGCGCCAGCAGCTTTCGGGGGGTCCCGGAAAACTATGGCTACACCTTC. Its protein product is CASSFRGVPENYGYTF.

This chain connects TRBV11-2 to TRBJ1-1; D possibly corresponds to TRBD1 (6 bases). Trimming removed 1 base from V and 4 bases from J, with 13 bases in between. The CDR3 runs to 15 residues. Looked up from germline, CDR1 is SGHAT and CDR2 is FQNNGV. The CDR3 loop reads CASSLGVGGITEAFF. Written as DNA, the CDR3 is TGTGCCAGCAGCTTAGGAGTAGGGGGTATCACTGAAGCTTTCTTT.

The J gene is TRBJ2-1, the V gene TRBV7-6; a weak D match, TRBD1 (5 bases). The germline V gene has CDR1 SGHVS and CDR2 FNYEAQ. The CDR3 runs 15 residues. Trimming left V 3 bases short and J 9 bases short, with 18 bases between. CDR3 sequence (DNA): TGTGCCAGCAGCTTTAGTCAGGGTTACGGTGGTGAGCAGTTCTTC. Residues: CASSFSQGYGGEQFF.

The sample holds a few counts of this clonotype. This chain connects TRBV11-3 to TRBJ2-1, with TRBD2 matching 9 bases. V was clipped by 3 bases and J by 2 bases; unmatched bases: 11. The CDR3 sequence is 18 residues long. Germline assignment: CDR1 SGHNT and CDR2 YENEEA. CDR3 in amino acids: CASSLGVWAGGAYNEQFF. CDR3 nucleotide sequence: TGTGCCAGCAGCTTGGGAGTTTGGGCGGGAGGGGCCTACAATGAGCAGTTCTTC.

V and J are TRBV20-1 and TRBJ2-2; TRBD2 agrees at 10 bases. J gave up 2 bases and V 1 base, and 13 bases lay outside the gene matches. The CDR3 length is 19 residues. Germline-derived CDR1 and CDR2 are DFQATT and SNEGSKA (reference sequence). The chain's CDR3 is CSARGPPPGLAKNTGELFF. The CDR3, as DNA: TGCAGTGCTAGAGGCCCCCCCCCGGGACTAGCGAAAAACACCGGGGAGCTGTTTTTT.

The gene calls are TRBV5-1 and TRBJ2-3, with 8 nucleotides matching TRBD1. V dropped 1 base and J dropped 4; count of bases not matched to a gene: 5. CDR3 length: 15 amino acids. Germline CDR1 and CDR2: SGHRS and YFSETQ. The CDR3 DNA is TGCGCCAGCAGCTTGAGAGGACAGGGTGCAGATACGCAGTATTTT. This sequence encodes CASSLRGQGADTQYF.

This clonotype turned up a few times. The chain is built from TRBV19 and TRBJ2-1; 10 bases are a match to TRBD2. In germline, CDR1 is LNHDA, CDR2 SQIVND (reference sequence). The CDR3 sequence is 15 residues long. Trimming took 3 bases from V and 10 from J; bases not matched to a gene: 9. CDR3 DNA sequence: TGTGCCAGTAGTATTTCCCCTAGCGGGGGAAGAGAGCAGTTCTTC. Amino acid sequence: CASSISPSGGREQFF.

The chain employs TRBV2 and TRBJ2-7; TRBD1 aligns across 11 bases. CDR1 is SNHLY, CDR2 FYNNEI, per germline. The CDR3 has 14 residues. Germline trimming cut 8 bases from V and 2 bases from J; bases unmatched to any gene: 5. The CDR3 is CASARDRGTYEQYF. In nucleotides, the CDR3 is TGTGCCAGCGCCCGGGACAGGGGGACCTACGAGCAGTACTTC. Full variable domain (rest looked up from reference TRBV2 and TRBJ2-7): EPEVTQTPSHQVTQMGQEVILRCVPISNHLYFYWYRQILGQKVEFLVSFYNNEISEKSEIFDDQFSVERPDGSNFTLKIRSTKLEDSAMYFCASARDRGTYEQYFGPGTRLTVT.

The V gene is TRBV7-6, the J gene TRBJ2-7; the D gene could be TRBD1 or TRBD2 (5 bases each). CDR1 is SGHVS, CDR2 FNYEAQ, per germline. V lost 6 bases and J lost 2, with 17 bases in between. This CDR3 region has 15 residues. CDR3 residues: CASRPETGTPYEQYF. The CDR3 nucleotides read TGTGCCAGCAGGCCTGAAACCGGGACCCCCTACGAGCAGTACTTC.

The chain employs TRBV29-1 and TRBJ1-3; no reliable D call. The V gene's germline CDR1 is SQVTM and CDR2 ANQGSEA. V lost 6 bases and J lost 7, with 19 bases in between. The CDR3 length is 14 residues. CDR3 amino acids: CSVTTRIDGNTIYF. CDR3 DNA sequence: TGCAGCGTGACCACCAGAATTGACGGGAACACCATATATTTT.

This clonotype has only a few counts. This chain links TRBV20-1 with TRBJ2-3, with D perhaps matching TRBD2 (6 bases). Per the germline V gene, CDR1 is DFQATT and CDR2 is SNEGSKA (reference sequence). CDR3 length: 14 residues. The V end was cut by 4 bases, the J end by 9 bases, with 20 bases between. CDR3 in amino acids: CSATGTGVLGTQYF. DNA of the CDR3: TGCAGTGCTACCGGGACGGGGGTCCTGGGAACGCAGTATTTT.

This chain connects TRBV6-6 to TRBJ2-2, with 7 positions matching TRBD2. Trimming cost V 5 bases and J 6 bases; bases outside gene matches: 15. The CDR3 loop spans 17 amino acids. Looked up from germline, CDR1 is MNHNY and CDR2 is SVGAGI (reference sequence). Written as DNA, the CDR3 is TGTGCCAGCAGTCCCCGACTAGCTACCTGGGGGGCCGGGGAGCTGTTTTTT. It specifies CASSPRLATWGAGELFF.

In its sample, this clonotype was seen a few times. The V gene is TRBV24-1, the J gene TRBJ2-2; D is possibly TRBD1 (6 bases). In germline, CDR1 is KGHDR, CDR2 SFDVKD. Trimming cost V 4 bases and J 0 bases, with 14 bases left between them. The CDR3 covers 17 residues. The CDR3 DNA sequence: TGTGCCACCAGTGAAAACCGGGACACCCCGAACACCGGGGAGCTGTTTTTT. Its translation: CATSENRDTPNTGELFF.

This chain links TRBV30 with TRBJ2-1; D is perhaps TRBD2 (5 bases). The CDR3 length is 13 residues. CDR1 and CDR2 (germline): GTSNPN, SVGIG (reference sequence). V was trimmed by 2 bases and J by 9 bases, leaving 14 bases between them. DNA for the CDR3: TGTGCCTGGAGTCATGAGACCAGCGGTGAGCAGTTCTTC. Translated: CAWSHETSGEQFF.

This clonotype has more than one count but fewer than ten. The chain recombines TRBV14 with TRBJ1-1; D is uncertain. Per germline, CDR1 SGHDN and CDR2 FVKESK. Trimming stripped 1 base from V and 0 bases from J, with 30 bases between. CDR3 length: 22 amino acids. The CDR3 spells CASSQARVAGRSEASMNTEAFF. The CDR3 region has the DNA TGTGCCAGCAGCCAAGCGAGGGTTGCAGGTCGATCCGAGGCCTCCATGAACACTGAAGCTTTCTTT.

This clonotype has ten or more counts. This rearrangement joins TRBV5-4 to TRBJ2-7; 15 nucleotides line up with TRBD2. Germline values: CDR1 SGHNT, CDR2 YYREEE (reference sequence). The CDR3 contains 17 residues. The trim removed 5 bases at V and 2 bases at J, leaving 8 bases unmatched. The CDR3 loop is CASSPGTSGGLTYEQYF. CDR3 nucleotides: TGTGCCAGCAGTCCCGGGACTAGCGGGGGGCTTACCTACGAGCAGTACTTC.

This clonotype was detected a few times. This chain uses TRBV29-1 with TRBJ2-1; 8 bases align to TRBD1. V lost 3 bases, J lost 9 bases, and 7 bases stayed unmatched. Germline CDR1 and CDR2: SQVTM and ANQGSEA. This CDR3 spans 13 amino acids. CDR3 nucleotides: TGCAGCGTTGAGATGGACAGGGTGGGTGAGCAGTTCTTC. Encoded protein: CSVEMDRVGEQFF.

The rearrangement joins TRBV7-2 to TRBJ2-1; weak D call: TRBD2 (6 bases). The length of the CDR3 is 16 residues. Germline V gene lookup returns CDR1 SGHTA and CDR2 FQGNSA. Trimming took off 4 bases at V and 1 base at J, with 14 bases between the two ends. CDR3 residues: CASSSQAGLSYNEQFF. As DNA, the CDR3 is TGTGCCAGCAGCTCACAAGCGGGCCTTTCCTACAATGAGCAGTTCTTC. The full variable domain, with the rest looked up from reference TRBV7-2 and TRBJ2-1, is GAGVSQSPSNKVTEKGKDVELRCDPISGHTALYWYRQSLGQGLEFLIYFQGNSAPDKSGLPSDRFSAERTGGSVSTLTIQRTQQEDSAVYLCASSSQAGLSYNEQFFGPGTRLTVL.

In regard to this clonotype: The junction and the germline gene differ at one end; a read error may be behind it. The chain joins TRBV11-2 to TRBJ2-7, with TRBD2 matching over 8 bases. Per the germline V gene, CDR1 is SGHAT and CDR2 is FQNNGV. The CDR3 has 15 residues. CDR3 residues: CASSLVRGDSYEQYF. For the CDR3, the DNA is TGTGCCAGCAGCTTAGTGCGGGGGGACTCCTATGAGCAGTACTTC.

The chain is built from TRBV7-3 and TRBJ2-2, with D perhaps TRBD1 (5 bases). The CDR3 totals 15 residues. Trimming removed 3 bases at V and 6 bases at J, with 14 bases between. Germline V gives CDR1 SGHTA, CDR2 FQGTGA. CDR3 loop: CASSFRERRAGELFF. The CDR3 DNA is TGTGCCAGCAGCTTCAGGGAAAGACGCGCCGGGGAGCTGTTTTTT.

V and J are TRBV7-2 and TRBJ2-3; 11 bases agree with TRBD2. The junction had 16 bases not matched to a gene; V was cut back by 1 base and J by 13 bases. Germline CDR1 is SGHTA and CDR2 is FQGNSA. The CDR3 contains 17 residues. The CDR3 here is CASSLVRKRRPLAGEYF. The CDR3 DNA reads TGTGCCAGCAGCTTAGTTCGGAAAAGGAGACCACTAGCGGGAGAGTATTTT.

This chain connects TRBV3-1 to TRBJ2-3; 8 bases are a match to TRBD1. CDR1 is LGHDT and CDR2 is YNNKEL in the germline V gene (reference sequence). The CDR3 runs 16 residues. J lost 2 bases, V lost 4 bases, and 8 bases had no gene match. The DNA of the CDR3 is TGTGCCAGCAGCCTTACTTCGGGACAGGTCACAGATACGCAGTATTTT. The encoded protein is CASSLTSGQVTDTQYF.

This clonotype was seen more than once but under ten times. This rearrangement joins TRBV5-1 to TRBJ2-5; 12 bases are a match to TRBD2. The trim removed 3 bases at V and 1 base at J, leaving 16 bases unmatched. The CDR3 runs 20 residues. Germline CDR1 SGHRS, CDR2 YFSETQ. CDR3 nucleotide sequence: TGCGCCAGCAGCTCATCAACGGCGCATACTAGCGGGAGGTCCCAAGAGACCCAGTACTTC. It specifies CASSSSTAHTSGRSQETQYF.